A single sample is the source of the 29 T cell receptor beta chains below, sequenced in a study of cytomegalovirus exposure and HLA in healthy donors. This PCR relied on a set of 60 Vbeta primers and 13 Jbeta primers. Method: immunoSEQ multiplex PCR; TCRdb's copy keeps in-frame clones and lacks some. Of about 130,000 clones listed, approximately 80% were seen once; the top ten hold 3%. The sample comprised PBMCs. Source of these receptors: a young woman in good health and CMV-seropositive.

This chain links TRBV5-1 with TRBJ1-1, with D possibly being TRBD1 (5 bases). Trimming removed 7 bases at V and 0 bases at J, with 10 bases between. This CDR3 contains 13 residues. CDR1 is SGHRS and CDR2 is YFSETQ in the germline V gene. The DNA of the CDR3 is TGCGCCAGCCGGGAGGGGATGAACACTGAAGCTTTCTTT. It encodes CASREGMNTEAFF. Full variable domain (rest looked up from reference TRBV5-1 and TRBJ1-1): KAGVTQTPRYLIKTRGQQVTLSCSPISGHRSVSWYQQTPGQGLQFLFEYFSETQRNKGNFPGRFSGRQFSNSRSEMNVSTLELGDSALYLCASREGMNTEAFFGQGTRLTVV.

The chain has TRBV2 and TRBJ1-6; D may be TRBD1 (5 bases). CDR3 length: 14 amino acids. Germline V gene lookup returns CDR1 SNHLY and CDR2 FYNNEI. Deletions cut 3 bases from V and 7 bases from J, with 10 bases between. The CDR3 is CASSDIGGNSPLHF. The CDR3, as DNA: TGTGCCAGCAGTGATATTGGGGGGAATTCACCCCTCCACTTT. The full variable domain, rest sourced from reference TRBV2 and TRBJ1-6, is EPEVTQTPSHQVTQMGQEVILRCVPISNHLYFYWYRQILGQKVEFLVSFYNNEISEKSEIFDDQFSVERPDGSNFTLKIRSTKLEDSAMYFCASSDIGGNSPLHFGNGTRLTVT.

This chain joins TRBV5-1 and TRBJ1-5; TRBD1 might be the D (5 bases). The CDR3 runs 15 residues. Per the germline V gene, CDR1 is SGHRS and CDR2 is YFSETQ. V lost 0 bases and J lost 0, with 7 bases in between. Here the CDR3 DNA reads TGCGCCAGCAGCTTGGGGCAGGGTAGCAATCAGCCCCAGCATTTT. Its protein is CASSLGQGSNQPQHF.

The V call is TRBV5-6, the J call TRBJ2-5, with D possibly matching TRBD2 (7 bases). Germline values: CDR1 SGHDT, CDR2 YYEEEE. CDR3 length: 15 amino acids. Trimming stripped 3 bases from V and 5 bases from J, with 17 bases between. The CDR3 reads CASSYRWGGGETQYF. The CDR3, as DNA: TGTGCCAGCAGCTACCGTTGGGGGGGCGGGGAGACCCAGTACTTC.

The CDR3 protein is CASSLEGQGAEKLFF. The CDR3 DNA is TGCGCCAGCAGCTTGGAGGGACAGGGGGCTGAAAAACTGTTTTTT. This chain links TRBV5-1 with TRBJ1-4; 12 nucleotides match TRBD1. Germline V gene sequence: CDR1 SGHRS, CDR2 YFSETQ. CDR3 length: 15 residues. V lost 0 bases and J lost 7; bases outside the gene matches: 1.

The CDR3 spells CASSLGRGCEAFF. DNA of the CDR3: TGTGCCAGCAGCCTCGGGCGGGGGTGTGAAGCTTTCTTT. The chain is built from TRBV11-3 and TRBJ1-1; tentatively, D is TRBD1 (5 bases). The CDR3 spans 13 residues. Germline CDR1 and CDR2: SGHNT and YENEEA. V was shortened by 5 bases and J by 7 bases, with 14 bases between the two germline ends. Combining the CDR3 with reference TRBV11-3 and TRBJ1-1 gives the whole variable domain EAGVVQSPRYKIIEKKQPVAFWCNPISGHNTLYWYLQNLGQGPELLIRYENEEAVDDSQLPKDRFSAERLKGVDSTLKIQPAELGDSAVYLCASSLGRGCEAFFGQGTRLTVV.

This sequence joins TRBV25-1 and TRBJ2-2, with 12 bases matching TRBD2. The V gene end was trimmed by 10 bases and the J gene end by 1 base; junction bases not matched to a gene: 10. This CDR3 has 17 residues. CDR1 and CDR2 from the germline V gene are MGHDK and SYGVNS. The CDR3: CATSAASGGVNTGELFF. In nucleotides, the CDR3 is TGTGCCACCTCAGCGGCTAGCGGGGGGGTGAACACCGGGGAGCTGTTTTTT.

This clone was recorded once. The genes are TRBV7-9 and TRBJ2-2; 11 bases line up with TRBD1. Germline V CDR1 and CDR2: SEHNR, FQNEAQ (reference sequence). V lost 5 bases to trimming and J lost 6 bases; unmatched junction nucleotides: 2. CDR3 length equals 14 residues. Here the CDR3 DNA reads TGTGCCAGCAGCCCGGGACAGGGGGCCGGGGAGCTGTTTTTT. Translating gives CASSPGQGAGELFF. Full variable domain (remainder filled in from reference TRBV7-9 and TRBJ2-2): DTGVSQNPRHKITKRGQNVTFRCDPISEHNRLYWYRQTLGQGPEFLTYFQNEAQLEKSRLLSDRFSAERPKGSFSTLEIQRTEQGDSAMYLCASSPGQGAGELFFGEGSRLTVL.

The chain is built from TRBV27 and TRBJ1-2; TRBD1 is a possible D gene (5 bases). V was clipped by 0 bases and J by 5 bases, with 16 bases between them. CDR1 is MNHEY and CDR2 is SMNVEV in the germline V gene (reference sequence). This CDR3 is 16 amino acids long. The CDR3 DNA reads TGTGCCAGCAGTTTATCGCTCGATTCCCGGGGGTATGGCTACACCTTC. Translation gives CASSLSLDSRGYGYTF.

The V gene is TRBV11-2, the J gene TRBJ2-7; D is perhaps TRBD1 (6 bases). The germline gives CDR1 SGHAT, CDR2 FQNNGV. The CDR3 extends over 14 amino acids. The ends were cut back, 1 base at V and 4 bases at J, with 11 bases in the middle. The CDR3 reads CASSLGGGPYEQYF. CDR3 bases: TGTGCCAGCAGCTTAGGTGGGGGCCCATACGAGCAGTACTTC.

The chain couples TRBV6-1 to TRBJ1-3; TRBD1 matches at 7 bases. Per germline, CDR1 MNHNS and CDR2 SASEGT. This CDR3 contains 15 residues. With V trimmed by 6 bases and J by 0 bases, 5 bases remained unmatched. CDR3 nucleotide sequence: TGTGCCAGCAGAGGACAGGCTAGCTCTGGAAACACCATATATTTT. Residues: CASRGQASSGNTIYF.

This clone showed up just a few times. The chain employs TRBV25-1 and TRBJ2-1; D is perhaps TRBD2 (5 bases). The V and J ends lost 5 bases and 6 bases respectively, with 14 bases between them. Per the germline V gene, CDR1 is MGHDK and CDR2 is SYGVNS. This CDR3 region has 14 residues. The CDR3 nucleotides read TGTGCCAGCAGTACCTCCGGGAACCTCAATGAGCAGTTCTTC. It codes for CASSTSGNLNEQFF.

The chain employs TRBV2 and TRBJ1-4; 7 nucleotides match TRBD1. The CDR3 runs to 14 residues. Trimming removed 8 bases from V and 4 bases from J; junction bases left unmatched: 7. Germline loops: CDR1 SNHLY, CDR2 FYNNEI. DNA of the CDR3: TGTGCCAGCGATGGGGACAGACATAATGAAAAACTGTTTTTT. Its translation is CASDGDRHNEKLFF.

The chain joins TRBV10-1 to TRBJ2-5, with 10 bases fitting TRBD2. Near its end, the DNA agrees better with TRBJ2-7, so the J call may be wrong. The CDR3 has 13 amino acids. Germline lookup yields CDR1 WNHNN and CDR2 SYGVQD (reference sequence). In DNA form, the CDR3 reads TGCGCCAGCAGTGGGCTAGCGGGAGACGAGCAGTACTTC. Its protein is CASSGLAGDEQYF.

Regarding this clone: One junction end disagrees with the germline gene, perhaps due to a read error. The chain uses TRBV7-9 and TRBJ1-4; 8 nucleotides match TRBD1. The CDR3 extends over 17 amino acids. Per the germline V gene, CDR1 is SEHNR and CDR2 is FQNEAQ (reference sequence). In DNA, the CDR3 is TGTTCCAGCAGCTCTACTCGACAGGGGAGGTCTAATGAAAAACTGTTTTTT. Translation: CSSSSTRQGRSNEKLFF.

The chain employs TRBV29-1 and TRBJ2-5; possible D gene TRBD1, 6 bases. The CDR3 totals 12 residues. V was trimmed by 6 bases and J by 1 base, leaving 9 bases between them. Germline assignment: CDR1 SQVTM and CDR2 ANQGSEA. The CDR3 DNA reads as TGCAGCGTACAGGGTCTCCAAGAGACCCAGTACTTC. Translation: CSVQGLQETQYF.

The V call is TRBV4-1, the J call TRBJ1-2; the D gene is possibly TRBD1 (5 bases). Trimming pared 1 base from V and 4 bases from J, leaving 7 bases between. The CDR3 extends over 13 amino acids. Germline CDR1 MGHRA, CDR2 YSYEKL. The CDR3 coding sequence is TGCGCCAGCAGCCAAGTAGGGGTCTATGGCTACACCTTC. This sequence encodes CASSQVGVYGYTF.

The V call is TRBV27, the J call TRBJ2-1; TRBD2 aligns across 9 bases. J lost 4 bases, V lost 5 bases, and 6 bases had no gene match. CDR1 and CDR2 from the germline V gene are MNHEY and SMNVEV (reference sequence). The CDR3 spans 15 residues. CDR3 nucleotide sequence: TGTGCCAGCAGTCCCGGGACTAGCCCGTACAATGAGCAGTTCTTC. Protein product: CASSPGTSPYNEQFF.

The chain couples TRBV19 to TRBJ1-3, with D hard to call. This CDR3 is 13 amino acids long. Germline V CDR1 and CDR2: LNHDA, SQIVND (reference sequence). The V gene lost 5 bases and the J gene lost 3 bases, with 8 bases spanning the gap. In nucleotides, the CDR3 is TGTGCCAGTAGTTTTTTCAGTGGAAACACCATATATTTT. Protein: CASSFFSGNTIYF.

V and J are TRBV6-5 and TRBJ1-2, with D perhaps matching TRBD1 (6 bases). Germline CDR1 MNHEY, CDR2 SVGAGI. Trimming took 4 bases from V and 8 from J, leaving 14 bases between them. The CDR3 runs 13 residues. The CDR3 loop reads CASSLFGGGGYTF. Here the CDR3 DNA reads TGTGCCAGCAGTTTATTCGGTGGGGGCGGCTACACCTTC.

This rearrangement joins TRBV27 to TRBJ2-7, with D perhaps matching TRBD1 (5 bases). The CDR3 extends over 13 amino acids. Germline V gene data show CDR1 as MNHEY and CDR2 as SMNVEV (reference sequence). V lost 2 bases and J 5 bases, leaving 10 bases between the germline ends. CDR3 region: CASSLGAGNEQYF. CDR3 bases: TGTGCCAGCAGTTTAGGGGCAGGGAACGAGCAGTACTTC.

J is TRBJ1-6 and V is TRBV5-1, with TRBD1 matching 11 bases. The V and J ends lost 2 bases and 9 bases, in that order; junction bases with no gene match: 10. Germline-derived CDR1 and CDR2 are SGHRS and YFSETQ. The CDR3 has 17 amino acids. CDR3 coding DNA: TGCGCCAGCAGCTTTTTCGGGACAGGGGGTGATAGTTCACCCCTCCACTTT. Its translation is CASSFFGTGGDSSPLHF.

The chain links TRBV7-3 to TRBJ2-2, with D hard to call. This CDR3 contains 20 residues. Germline V CDR1 and CDR2: SGHTA, FQGTGA. Trimming pared 1 base from V and 2 bases from J, leaving 23 bases between. The CDR3 loop is CASSLIPKPGSKINTGELFF. The CDR3 nucleotides are TGTGCCAGCAGCTTAATTCCCAAACCAGGATCCAAAATAAACACCGGGGAGCTGTTTTTT.

The chain recombines TRBV11-2 with TRBJ2-5; 11 bases map to TRBD2. J was trimmed by 9 bases and V by 1 base; bases with no gene match: 10. Germline CDR1 SGHAT, CDR2 FQNNGV. The CDR3 covers 16 residues. CDR3 nucleotide sequence: TGTGCCAGCAGCTTAGCGGTAGCGGGGGGGCCTCGGTCCCAGTACTTC. Translating it yields CASSLAVAGGPRSQYF.

This chain joins TRBV29-1 and TRBJ1-2; TRBD1 is a possible D gene (5 bases). V dropped 3 bases and J dropped 3 bases, with 8 bases sitting between them. Germline-derived CDR1 and CDR2 are SQVTM and ANQGSEA. The CDR3 is made up of 12 amino acids. CDR3 in DNA: TGCAGCGTTGACAGGGAAGACTATGGCTACACCTTC. It translates to CSVDREDYGYTF. The variable domain in full, with the rest retrieved from reference TRBV29-1 and TRBJ1-2, is SAVISQKPSRDICQRGTSLTIQCQVDSQVTMMFWYRQQPGQSLTLIATANQGSEATYESGFVIDKFPISRPNLTFSTLTVSNMSPEDSSIYLCSVDREDYGYTFGSGTRLTVV.

The chain couples TRBV10-3 to TRBJ2-5, with 9 bases identical to TRBD2. The CDR3 runs 17 residues. V shed 4 bases, J shed 1 base, and the junction held 10 bases outside the gene matches. Per germline, CDR1 ENHRY and CDR2 SYGVKD. CDR3 coding DNA: TGTGCCATCAGTGGGGAAGTAGCGGGGGCCCCCCAAGAGACCCAGTACTTC. Encoded protein: CAISGEVAGAPQETQYF.

V and J are TRBV11-2 and TRBJ1-1, with D unclear. Germline V lookup: CDR1 SGHAT, CDR2 FQNNGV. The ends were cut back, 5 bases at V and 0 bases at J, with 7 bases in the middle. CDR3 size: 13 residues. CDR3 in amino acids: CASSAPVNTEAFF. For the CDR3, the DNA is TGTGCCAGCAGCGCCCCGGTGAACACTGAAGCTTTCTTT.

This chain joins TRBV6-1 and TRBJ1-4; possible D gene TRBD1, 5 bases. V was cut by 2 bases and J by 3 bases, with 7 bases left in between. Germline assignment: CDR1 MNHNS and CDR2 SASEGT. This CDR3 spans 14 amino acids. This CDR3 is CASSERGANEKLFF. For the CDR3, the DNA is TGTGCCAGCAGTGAACGGGGGGCTAATGAAAAACTGTTTTTT.

CDR3 in DNA: TGTGCCTGGAGTTCTCCGGTGACTAGCGGGGGATTAGAGACCCAGTACTTC. Translating it yields CAWSSPVTSGGLETQYF. V and J are TRBV30 and TRBJ2-5; 12 bases are a match to TRBD2. The V gene end was trimmed by 2 bases and the J gene end by 4 bases; junction bases not matched to a gene: 11. The CDR3 consists of 17 residues. Germline V gene lookup returns CDR1 GTSNPN and CDR2 SVGIG (reference sequence).